What follows are 31 T cell receptor beta chains derived from one specimen sequenced in a study of T cells expressing NK-cell markers. From its re-call of the 5' RACE reads, TCRdb lists each CDR3 protein once, without DNA. The sample table includes 25,000 to 35,000 distinct CDR3 sequences. The sequencing input was blood T cells: a sorted CD56 or NKG2C T cell subset, CD4+ or CD8+ T cells, or bulk PBMC T cells (not recorded which). The receptor source for this set is a woman aged 18 to 75 in good health.

The J gene is TRBJ1-1, the V gene TRBV20-1; TCRdb names TRBD1, which stays unverified in the absence of DNA. CDR3 size: 13 residues. The germline V gene encodes CDR1 DFQATT and CDR2 SNEGSKA (reference sequence). CDR3 sequence: CSATDRGETEAFF.

The gene calls are TRBV27 and TRBJ2-1; TCRdb lists TRBD2, though no DNA is available to test this call. The CDR3 consists of 13 residues. From germline, CDR1 is MNHEY and CDR2 SMNVEV (reference sequence). CDR3 sequence: CASSFISGNEQFF.

The chain carries TRBV6-4 and TRBJ1-1; the TRBD1 assignment by TCRdb is unverifiable without DNA. The germline V gene has CDR1 MRHNA and CDR2 SNTAGT. The CDR3 sequence is 14 residues long. The CDR3 loop is CASSLEAGQAEAFF.

This chain joins TRBV12-5 and TRBJ2-7; TCRdb's D call of TRBD1 is untestable without DNA. The CDR3 is made up of 14 amino acids. Per the germline V gene, CDR1 is LGHNT and CDR2 is FRNRAP. The CDR3 loop reads CASGFTGQPYEQYF.

The genes are TRBV5-6 and TRBJ2-7. The CDR3 is 14 residues long. Germline V gives CDR1 SGHDT, CDR2 YYEEEE. CDR3 protein: CASSLAANQYEQYF.

The chain couples TRBV7-8 to TRBJ2-5. This CDR3 is 14 amino acids long. Germline CDR1 and CDR2: SGHVS and FQNEAQ. The CDR3 region is CASSKGPTQETQYF.

The chain couples TRBV27 to TRBJ2-7; there is no DNA to check the TCRdb D call of TRBD1. The CDR3 sequence is 14 residues long. Germline CDR1 and CDR2: MNHEY and SMNVEV (reference sequence). The CDR3 is CASSLTGQVHEQYF.

The chain joins TRBV6-6 to TRBJ1-3; the D call of TRBD1 rests on TCRdb alone, since no DNA is present to check it. There are 13 residues in the CDR3. CDR1 and CDR2 (germline): MNHNY, SVGAGI (reference sequence). The CDR3 loop reads CATETDSGNTIYF.

V usage is TRBV5-1 and J usage is TRBJ2-7; TCRdb's D call of TRBD1 is untestable without DNA. In germline, CDR1 is SGHRS, CDR2 YFSETQ. This CDR3 has 13 amino acids. This chain's CDR3 is CASSYTGFGEQYF.

CDR3 amino acids: CASSAPHRVTTNEKLFF. This rearrangement joins TRBV2 to TRBJ1-4; no DNA is available, so the TRBD1 call from TCRdb remains unchecked. Germline loops: CDR1 SNHLY, CDR2 FYNNEI. The CDR3 length is 17 residues.

This sequence joins TRBV7-8 and TRBJ2-1; TCRdb's D call of TRBD2 is untestable without DNA. This CDR3 spans 16 amino acids. Germline V gene data show CDR1 as SGHVS and CDR2 as FQNEAQ. CDR3 amino acids: CASSLSEWTSGGEQFF.

This chain links TRBV29-1 with TRBJ2-2. This CDR3 spans 14 amino acids. Per germline, CDR1 SQVTM and CDR2 ANQGSEA. The CDR3 is CSVEDPSGTGELFF.

The gene calls are TRBV7-9 and TRBJ2-1; the TCRdb D gene call, TRBD1, has no DNA to confirm it. CDR1 is SEHNR, CDR2 FQNEAQ, per germline (reference sequence). There are 13 residues in the CDR3. This chain's CDR3 is CASSGDRGNEQFF. Supplemented by reference TRBV7-9 and TRBJ2-1, the full variable domain reads DTGVSQNPRHKITKRGQNVTFRCDPISEHNRLYWYRQTLGQGPEFLTYFQNEAQLEKSRLLSDRFSAERPKGSFSTLEIQRTEQGDSAMYLCASSGDRGNEQFFGPGTRLTVL.

The chain is built from TRBV4-1 and TRBJ2-4; TCRdb's D gene call, TRBD1, goes unchecked for lack of DNA. From germline, CDR1 is MGHRA and CDR2 YSYEKL. This CDR3 is built from 14 residues. CDR3 in amino acids: CASSQSQGSNIQYF.

The chain's CDR3 is CASTPGAGGYEQYF. The chain uses TRBV6-1 and TRBJ2-7; the D gene TCRdb calls, TRBD2, cannot be checked with no DNA. This CDR3 comprises 14 residues. CDR1 is MNHNS, CDR2 SASEGT, per germline.

The chain couples TRBV28 to TRBJ2-1; the D call from TCRdb, TRBD2, cannot be confirmed without DNA. The CDR3 runs to 14 residues. Germline V gene sequence: CDR1 MDHEN, CDR2 SYDVKM. This chain's CDR3 is CASRAEGTINEQFF. The complete variable domain, with remaining parts taken from reference TRBV28 and TRBJ2-1, reads DVKVTQSSRYLVKRTGEKVFLECVQDMDHENMFWYRQDPGLGLRLIYFSYDVKMKEKGDIPEGYSVSREKKERFSLILESASTNQTSMYLCASRAEGTINEQFFGPGTRLTVL.

The rearrangement links TRBV10-3 to TRBJ2-1; the TCRdb call, TRBD2, lacks DNA for checking. Germline CDR1 reads ENHRY; CDR2 reads SYGVKD. The length of the CDR3 is 15 residues. The CDR3 spells CAISESSGDYNEQFF.

V and J are TRBV27 and TRBJ2-7; the D call of TRBD2 rests on TCRdb alone, since no DNA is present to check it. CDR1 and CDR2 (germline): MNHEY, SMNVEV (reference sequence). CDR3 length: 16 amino acids. This chain's CDR3 is CASSLTGLAGVYEQYF.

The chain recombines TRBV14 with TRBJ2-5. Germline-derived CDR1 and CDR2 are SGHDN and FVKESK. The CDR3 contains 14 residues. CDR3 region: CASSQVSLEETQYF.

The chain uses TRBV12-5 and TRBJ2-1; no DNA is available, so the TRBD1 call from TCRdb remains unchecked. The germline V gene encodes CDR1 LGHNT and CDR2 FRNRAP. The CDR3 runs to 18 residues. The CDR3 loop is CASGLALRDEGEADEQFF.

J is TRBJ1-1 and V is TRBV5-1. Per germline, CDR1 SGHRS and CDR2 YFSETQ. The length of the CDR3 is 13 residues. The CDR3 sequence: CASSLGLTTEAFF.

V usage is TRBV12-3 or TRBV12-4 and J usage is TRBJ1-1; there is no DNA to check the TCRdb D call of TRBD1. CDR3 length: 14 residues. This CDR3 is CASSFPGSNTEAFF.

The rearrangement joins TRBV10-3 to TRBJ1-1; TCRdb lists TRBD1, though no DNA is available to test this call. Germline CDR1 reads ENHRY; CDR2 reads SYGVKD. This CDR3 is 15 amino acids long. CDR3 sequence reads: CAISESAGGITEAFF.

The CDR3 here is CASSYPTSGGSSYNEQFF. The chain joins TRBV6-5 to TRBJ2-1; the TRBD1 assignment by TCRdb is unverifiable without DNA. The CDR3 runs to 18 residues. CDR1 and CDR2 (germline): MNHEY, SVGAGI.

The chain joins TRBV4-2 to TRBJ2-3. The germline gives CDR1 LGHNA, CDR2 YNFKEQ. The CDR3 runs to 13 residues. This CDR3 is CASSQIITDTQYF.

The chain couples TRBV12-3 or TRBV12-4 to TRBJ2-2; no DNA is available, so the TRBD2 call from TCRdb remains unchecked. The CDR3 length is 15 residues. CDR3 in amino acids: CASTGGLQRAGELFF.

The V gene is TRBV29-1, the J gene TRBJ1-1. The germline V gene encodes CDR1 SQVTM and CDR2 ANQGSEA. The CDR3 spans 12 residues. CDR3 sequence: CSVERRQTEAFF.

This sequence joins TRBV24-1 and TRBJ2-1; the D gene TCRdb calls, TRBD1, cannot be checked with no DNA. CDR1 is KGHDR, CDR2 SFDVKD, per germline. The CDR3 extends over 16 amino acids. CDR3 residues: CATSDGQGESYNEQFF.

The chain carries TRBV29-1 and TRBJ2-7; the D call from TCRdb, TRBD1, cannot be confirmed without DNA. The CDR3 contains 13 residues. The germline V gene encodes CDR1 SQVTM and CDR2 ANQGSEA. The chain's CDR3 is CSVLDRGNYEQYF.

This chain links TRBV9 with TRBJ2-1; TCRdb picks TRBD1, but there is no DNA to check that call. The CDR3 runs to 17 residues. Per germline, CDR1 SGDLS and CDR2 YYNGEE. The CDR3 loop is CASSVEGDVAPSDEQFF.

V and J are TRBV5-8 and TRBJ1-6. Germline lookup yields CDR1 SGHTS and CDR2 YDEGEE. CDR3 length: 17 amino acids. Here the CDR3 reads CASSLVQGSSYNSPLHF.